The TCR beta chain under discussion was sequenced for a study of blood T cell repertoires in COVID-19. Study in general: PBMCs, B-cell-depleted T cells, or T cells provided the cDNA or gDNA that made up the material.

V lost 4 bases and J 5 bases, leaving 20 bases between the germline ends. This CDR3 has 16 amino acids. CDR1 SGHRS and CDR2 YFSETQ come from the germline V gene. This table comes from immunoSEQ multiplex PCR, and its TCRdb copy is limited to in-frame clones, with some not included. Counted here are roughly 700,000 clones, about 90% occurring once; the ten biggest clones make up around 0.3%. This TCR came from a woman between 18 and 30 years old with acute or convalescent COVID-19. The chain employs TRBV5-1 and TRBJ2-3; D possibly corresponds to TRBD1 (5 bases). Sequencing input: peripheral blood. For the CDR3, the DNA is TGCGCCAGCAGCGCCTTAGGGCCCCTAGGGGAAGATACGCAGTATTTT. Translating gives CASSALGPLGEDTQYF.